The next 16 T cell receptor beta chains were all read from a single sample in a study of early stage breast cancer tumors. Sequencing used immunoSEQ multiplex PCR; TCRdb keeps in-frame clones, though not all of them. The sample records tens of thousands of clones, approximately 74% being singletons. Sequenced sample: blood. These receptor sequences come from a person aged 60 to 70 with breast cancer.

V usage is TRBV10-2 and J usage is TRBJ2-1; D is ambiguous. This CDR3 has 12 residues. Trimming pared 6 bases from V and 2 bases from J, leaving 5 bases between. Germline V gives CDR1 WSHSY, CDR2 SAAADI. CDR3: CASRGTYNEQFF. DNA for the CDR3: TGCGCCAGCAGGGGTACCTACAATGAGCAGTTCTTC.

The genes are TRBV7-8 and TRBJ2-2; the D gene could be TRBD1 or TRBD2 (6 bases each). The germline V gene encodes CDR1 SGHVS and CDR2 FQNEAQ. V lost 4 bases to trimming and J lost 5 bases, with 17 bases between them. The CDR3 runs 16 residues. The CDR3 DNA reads TGTGCCAGCAGCTCCTGGGGGCAGGGGAGGACCGGGGAGCTGTTTTTT. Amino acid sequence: CASSSWGQGRTGELFF.

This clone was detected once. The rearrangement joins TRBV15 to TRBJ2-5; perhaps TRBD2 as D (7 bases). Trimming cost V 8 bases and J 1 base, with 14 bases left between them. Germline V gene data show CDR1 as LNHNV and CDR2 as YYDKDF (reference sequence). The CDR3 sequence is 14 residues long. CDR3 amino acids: CATQRGAGQETQYF. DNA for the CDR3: TGTGCCACCCAACGGGGGGCCGGCCAAGAGACCCAGTACTTC.

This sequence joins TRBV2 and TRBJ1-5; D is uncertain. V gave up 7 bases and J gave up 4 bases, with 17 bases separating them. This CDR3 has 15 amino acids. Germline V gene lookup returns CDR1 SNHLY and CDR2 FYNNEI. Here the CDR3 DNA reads TGTGCCAGCACGGAGGTAGGGCCGATGAATCAGCCCCAGCATTTT. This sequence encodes CASTEVGPMNQPQHF.

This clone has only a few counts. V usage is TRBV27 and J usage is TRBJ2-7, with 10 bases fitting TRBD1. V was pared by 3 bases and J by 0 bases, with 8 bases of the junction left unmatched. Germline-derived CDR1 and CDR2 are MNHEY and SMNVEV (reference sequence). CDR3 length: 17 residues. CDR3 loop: CASSFRRRQGASYEQYF. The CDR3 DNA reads TGTGCCAGCAGTTTCCGTAGGAGACAGGGGGCCTCCTACGAGCAGTACTTC.

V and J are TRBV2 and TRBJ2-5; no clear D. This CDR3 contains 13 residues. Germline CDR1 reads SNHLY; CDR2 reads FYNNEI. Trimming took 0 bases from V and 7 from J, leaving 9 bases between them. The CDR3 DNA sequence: TGTGCCAGCAGTGAAGCAGGGTGGGGGACCCAGTACTTC. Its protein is CASSEAGWGTQYF. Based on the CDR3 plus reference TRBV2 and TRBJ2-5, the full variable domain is EPEVTQTPSHQVTQMGQEVILRCVPISNHLYFYWYRQILGQKVEFLVSFYNNEISEKSEIFDDQFSVERPDGSNFTLKIRSTKLEDSAMYFCASSEAGWGTQYFGPGTRLLVL.

Here the CDR3 reads CASSATSGRTVGELFF. For the CDR3, the DNA is TGTGCCAGCAGCGCCACTAGCGGGAGGACTGTCGGGGAGCTGTTTTTT. This sequence joins TRBV9 and TRBJ2-2, with 12 bases that match TRBD2. J was trimmed by 7 bases and V by 3 bases; bases with no gene match: 7. Germline CDR1 and CDR2: SGDLS and YYNGEE. The CDR3 runs to 16 residues.

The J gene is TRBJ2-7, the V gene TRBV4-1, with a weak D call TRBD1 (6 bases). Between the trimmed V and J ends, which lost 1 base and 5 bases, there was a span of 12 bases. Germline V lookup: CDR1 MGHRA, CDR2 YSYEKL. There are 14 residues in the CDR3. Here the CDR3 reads CASSQASSGDEQYF. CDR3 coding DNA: TGCGCCAGCAGCCAAGCTTCATCAGGGGACGAGCAGTACTTC.

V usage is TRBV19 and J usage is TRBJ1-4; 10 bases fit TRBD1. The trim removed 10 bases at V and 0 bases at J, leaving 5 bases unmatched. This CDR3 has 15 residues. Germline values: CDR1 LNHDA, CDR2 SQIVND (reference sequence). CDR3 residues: CATRDRGATNEKLFF. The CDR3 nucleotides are TGTGCCACCCGGGACAGGGGCGCAACTAATGAAAAACTGTTTTTT.

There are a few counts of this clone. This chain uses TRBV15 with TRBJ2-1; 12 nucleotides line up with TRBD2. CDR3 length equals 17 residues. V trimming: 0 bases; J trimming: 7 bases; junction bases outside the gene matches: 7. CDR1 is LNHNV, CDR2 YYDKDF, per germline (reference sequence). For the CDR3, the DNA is TGTGCCACCAGCAGAGATCGCCTAGCGGGAGGGGTAAATGAGCAGTTCTTC. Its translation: CATSRDRLAGGVNEQFF.

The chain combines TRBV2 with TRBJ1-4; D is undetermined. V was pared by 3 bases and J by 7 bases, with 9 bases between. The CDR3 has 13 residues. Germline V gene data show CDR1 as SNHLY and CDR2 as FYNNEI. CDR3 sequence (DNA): TGTGCCAGCAGTGACCGGGTTGGTGAAAAACTGTTTTTT. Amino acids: CASSDRVGEKLFF. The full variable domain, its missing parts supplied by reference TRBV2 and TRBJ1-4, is EPEVTQTPSHQVTQMGQEVILRCVPISNHLYFYWYRQILGQKVEFLVSFYNNEISEKSEIFDDQFSVERPDGSNFTLKIRSTKLEDSAMYFCASSDRVGEKLFFGSGTQLSVL.

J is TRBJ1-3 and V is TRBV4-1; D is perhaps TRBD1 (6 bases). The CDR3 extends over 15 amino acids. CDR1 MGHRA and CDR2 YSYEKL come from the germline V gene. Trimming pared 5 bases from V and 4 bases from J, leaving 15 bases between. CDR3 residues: CASSSGGTLGNTIYF. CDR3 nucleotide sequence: TGCGCCAGCAGCTCCGGGGGGACACTCGGAAACACCATATATTTT.

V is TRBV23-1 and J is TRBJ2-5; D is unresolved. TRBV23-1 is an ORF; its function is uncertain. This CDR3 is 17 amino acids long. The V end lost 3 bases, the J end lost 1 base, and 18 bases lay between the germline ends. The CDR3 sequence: CASSQSIPPASQETQYF. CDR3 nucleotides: TGCGCCAGCAGTCAGTCAATCCCCCCAGCCAGCCAAGAGACCCAGTACTTC.

Here the CDR3 reads CASSLTGLAGGPAQYF. In nucleotides, the CDR3 is TGCGCCAGCAGCTTGACCGGACTAGCGGGGGGTCCCGCGCAGTATTTT. J is TRBJ2-3 and V is TRBV5-1, with 14 bases fitting TRBD2. The V gene end was trimmed by 1 base and the J gene end by 10 bases; junction bases not matched to a gene: 8. The V gene's germline CDR1 is SGHRS and CDR2 YFSETQ. The CDR3 extends over 16 amino acids.

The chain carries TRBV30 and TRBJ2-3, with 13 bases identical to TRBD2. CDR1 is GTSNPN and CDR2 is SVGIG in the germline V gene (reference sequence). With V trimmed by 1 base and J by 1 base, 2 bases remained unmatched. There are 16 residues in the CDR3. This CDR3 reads CAWSAGLAGGTDTQYF. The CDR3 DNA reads TGTGCCTGGAGTGCTGGACTAGCGGGGGGCACAGATACGCAGTATTTT.

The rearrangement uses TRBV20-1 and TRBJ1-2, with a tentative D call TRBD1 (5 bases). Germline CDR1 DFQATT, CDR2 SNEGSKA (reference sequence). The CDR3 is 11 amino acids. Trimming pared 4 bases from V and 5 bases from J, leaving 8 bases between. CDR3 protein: CSATGPYGYTF. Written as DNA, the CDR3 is TGCAGTGCTACGGGACCGTATGGCTACACCTTC.